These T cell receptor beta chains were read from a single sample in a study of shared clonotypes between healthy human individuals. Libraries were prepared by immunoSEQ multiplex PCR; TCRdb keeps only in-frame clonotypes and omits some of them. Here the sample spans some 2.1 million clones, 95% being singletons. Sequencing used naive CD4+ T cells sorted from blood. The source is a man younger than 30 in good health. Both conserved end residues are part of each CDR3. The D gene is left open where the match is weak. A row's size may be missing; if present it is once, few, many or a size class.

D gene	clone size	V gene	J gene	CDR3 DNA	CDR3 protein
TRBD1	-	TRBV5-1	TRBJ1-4	TGCGCCAGCAGCGAGTGGACAGGGGGCTCTAATGAAAAACTGTTTTTT	CASSEWTGGSNEKLFF
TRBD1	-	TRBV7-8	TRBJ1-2	TGTGCCAGCAGCGGGGACAGGGGGCTGTATGGCTACACCTTC	CASSGDRGLYGYTF
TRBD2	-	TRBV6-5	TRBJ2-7	TGTGCCAGCAGTTTGAACCGGGACTATATCTACGAGCAGTACTTC	CASSLNRDYIYEQYF
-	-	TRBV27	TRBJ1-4	TGTGCCAGCAGGGCCGGTGGGAGATACGAAAAACTGTTTTTT	CASRAGGRYEKLFF
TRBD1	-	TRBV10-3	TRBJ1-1	TGTGCCAGCGAGCGGGGCAGGGGGTACACTGAAGCTTTCTTT	CASERGRGYTEAFF
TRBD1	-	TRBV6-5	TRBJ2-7	TGTGCCAGCATGTCCGGACAGGGGTACGAGCAGTACTTC	CASMSGQGYEQYF
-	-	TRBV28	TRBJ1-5	TGTGCCAGCAGGGTTACCAATCAGCCCCAGCATTTT	CASRVTNQPQHF
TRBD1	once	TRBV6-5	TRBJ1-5	TGTGCCAGCAGTCGGACAGGGACAGGCAATCAGCCCCAGCATTTT	CASSRTGTGNQPQHF
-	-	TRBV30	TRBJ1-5	TGTGCCTGGAGTGCTCAGCAAACCCGCAATCAGCCCCAGCATTTT	CAWSAQQTRNQPQHF
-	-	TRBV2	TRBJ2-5	TGTGCCAGCAGTGAACTGACTAAAGAGACCCAGTACTTC	CASSELTKETQYF
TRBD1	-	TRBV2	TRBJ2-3	TGTGCCAGCAGCACCGAACCGGGACAGGGCTACACAGATACGCAGTATTTT	CASSTEPGQGYTDTQYF
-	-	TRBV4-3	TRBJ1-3	TGCGCCAGCAGCCAAGCGGTCTCTGGAAACACCATATATTTT	CASSQAVSGNTIYF
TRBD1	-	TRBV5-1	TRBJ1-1	TGCGCCAGCAGCTCCACAGGGGGACCTATGAACACTGAAGCTTTCTTT	CASSSTGGPMNTEAFF
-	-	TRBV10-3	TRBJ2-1	TGTGCCATCAGTGACTTTGAGTCGAATGAGCAGTTCTTC	CAISDFESNEQFF
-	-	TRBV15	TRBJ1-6	TGTGCCACCAGCTCAGGGTGGTCAGAGTCACCCCTCCACTTT	CATSSGWSESPLHF
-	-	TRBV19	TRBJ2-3	TGTGCCAGTAGTATGCGGGCCAGGGCCACAGATACGCAGTATTTT	CASSMRARATDTQYF
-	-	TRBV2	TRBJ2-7	TGTGCCAGCAGTGCCGAAATGGGACCGAGGATTCACTACGAGCAGTACTTC	CASSAEMGPRIHYEQYF